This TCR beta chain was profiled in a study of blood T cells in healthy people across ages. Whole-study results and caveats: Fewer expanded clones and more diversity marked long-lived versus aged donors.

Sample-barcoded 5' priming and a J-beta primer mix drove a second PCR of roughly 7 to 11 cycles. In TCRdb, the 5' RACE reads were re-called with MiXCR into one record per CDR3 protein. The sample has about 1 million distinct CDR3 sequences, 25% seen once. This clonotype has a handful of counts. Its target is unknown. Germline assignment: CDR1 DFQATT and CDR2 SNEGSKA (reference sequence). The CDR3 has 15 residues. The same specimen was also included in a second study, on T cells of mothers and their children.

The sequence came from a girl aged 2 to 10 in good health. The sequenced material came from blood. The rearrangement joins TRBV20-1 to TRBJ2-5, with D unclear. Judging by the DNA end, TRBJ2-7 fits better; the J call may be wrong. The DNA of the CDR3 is TGCAGTGCTAGAGTCCCCGGGTCCCCTTACTACGAGCAGTACTTC. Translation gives CSARVPGSPYYEQYF.